These 32 T cell receptor beta chains share one sample of origin, sequenced in a study of T cell responses to AZD1222 COVID-19 vaccine. TCRdb's table, derived via immunoSEQ multiplex PCR, lists solely in-frame clones and lacks some. Here the sample spans around 78,000 clones, around 90% being singletons. Sequencing was performed on peripheral blood, taken 28 days after the second AZD1222 dose. All receptors derive from an adult who received the AZD1222 COVID-19 vaccine.

The V call is TRBV6-1, the J call TRBJ2-7, with TRBD2 matching over 10 bases. V shed 2 bases and J 2 bases; nucleotides not matched to a gene: 9. CDR1 and CDR2 from the germline V gene are MNHNS and SASEGT. The CDR3 is 17 residues long. CDR3 sequence reads: CASSERRGLALPYEQYF. In DNA form, the CDR3 reads TGTGCCAGCAGTGAAAGAAGGGGACTAGCGCTTCCCTACGAGCAGTACTTC.

The chain joins TRBV27 to TRBJ2-7, with D possibly matching TRBD2 (5 bases). CDR3 length: 16 amino acids. CDR1 and CDR2 from the germline V gene are MNHEY and SMNVEV (reference sequence). Trimming took 6 bases from V and 3 from J, leaving 21 bases between them. The CDR3 DNA sequence: TGTGCCAGCAGGGGTGGAGGAAACCTCGGATACTACGAGCAGTACTTC. Residues: CASRGGGNLGYYEQYF.

The rearrangement joins TRBV7-9 to TRBJ2-5; the D gene is possibly TRBD2 (5 bases). The CDR3 has 13 residues. The V and J ends lost 5 bases and 2 bases respectively, with 9 bases between them. Germline-derived CDR1 and CDR2 are SEHNR and FQNEAQ (reference sequence). The CDR3 DNA follows: TGTGCCAGCAGCCCCGGGATACAAGAGACCCAGTACTTC. Its protein is CASSPGIQETQYF.

Of note for this clone: This CDR3 is also generated by other DNA sequences in the sample. The CDR3 region is CASSPGQGGYNEQFF. In nucleotides, the CDR3 is TGTGCCAGCTCACCAGGACAGGGGGGCTACAATGAGCAGTTCTTC. V gene TRBV18 combines with J gene TRBJ2-1, with TRBD1 matching over 10 bases. After removal of 2 bases from V and 3 bases from J, the junction contained 1 base not matched to a gene. This CDR3 spans 15 amino acids. From germline, CDR1 is KGHSH and CDR2 LQKENI.

V is TRBV30 and J is TRBJ2-7; 7 bases match TRBD1. Germline assignment: CDR1 GTSNPN and CDR2 SVGIG (reference sequence). Trimming cost V 3 bases and J 3 bases; bases outside gene matches: 2. The CDR3 is 12 residues long. CDR3 bases: TGTGCCTGGAGGGGGGACAGCTACGAGCAGTACTTC. Translating gives CAWRGDSYEQYF.

The chain joins TRBV19 to TRBJ1-2; D uncertain. Trimming pared 8 bases from V and 1 base from J, leaving 8 bases between. The CDR3 has 12 residues. Germline CDR1 is LNHDA and CDR2 is SQIVND (reference sequence). In DNA, the CDR3 is TGTGCCAGTTCCCAGAGTAACTATGGCTACACCTTC. It is translated as CASSQSNYGYTF.

This chain uses TRBV6-1 with TRBJ1-6; D unclear. The CDR3 contains 16 residues. Germline values: CDR1 MNHNS, CDR2 SASEGT. V lost 2 bases and J lost 0, with 8 bases in between. CDR3 in amino acids: CASSETASSYNSPLHF. The CDR3 DNA follows: TGTGCCAGCAGTGAAACCGCCAGCTCCTATAATTCACCCCTCCACTTT.

The J gene is TRBJ1-1, the V gene TRBV28; 8 positions agree with TRBD1. Germline V lookup: CDR1 MDHEN, CDR2 SYDVKM. With V trimmed by 6 bases and J by 0 bases, 3 bases remained unmatched. This CDR3 has 14 residues. Here the CDR3 reads CASRAGGVNTEAFF. The CDR3 DNA reads as TGTGCCAGCAGAGCAGGGGGCGTGAACACTGAAGCTTTCTTT.

This rearrangement joins TRBV30 to TRBJ1-2; no firm D call. Trimming stripped 4 bases from V and 2 bases from J, with 11 bases between. The CDR3 consists of 13 residues. Germline CDR1 is GTSNPN and CDR2 is SVGIG (reference sequence). The DNA of the CDR3 is TGTGCCTGGATACCCACATCAAACTATGGCTACACCTTC. Protein: CAWIPTSNYGYTF.

V and J are TRBV5-1 and TRBJ1-2; possible D gene TRBD1, 6 bases. Per the germline V gene, CDR1 is SGHRS and CDR2 is YFSETQ. V shed 4 bases and J shed 0 bases, with 13 bases lying between them. The CDR3 runs 15 residues. CDR3 residues: CASSTQTGANYGYTF. The CDR3 DNA reads TGCGCCAGCAGCACCCAGACAGGAGCTAACTATGGCTACACCTTC.

Only a few counts were recorded for this clone. The rearrangement joins TRBV6-4 to TRBJ1-1; 9 bases line up with TRBD1. The CDR3 covers 17 residues. Germline CDR1 and CDR2: MRHNA and SNTAGT. V lost 6 bases to trimming and J lost 4 bases; unmatched junction nucleotides: 15. This chain's CDR3 is CASRGTGGEAWATEAFF. DNA of the CDR3: TGTGCCAGCAGGGGAACAGGGGGCGAAGCATGGGCCACTGAAGCTTTCTTT.

The chain is built from TRBV6-5 and TRBJ2-1, with 8 bases aligning to TRBD1. The CDR3 totals 15 residues. Germline CDR1 reads MNHEY; CDR2 reads SVGAGI. Trimming removed 2 bases from V and 8 bases from J; junction bases left unmatched: 8. The CDR3 loop is CASSYLWTGQDEQFF. The CDR3 nucleotides are TGTGCCAGCAGTTACCTATGGACAGGGCAGGATGAGCAGTTCTTC.

V and J are TRBV7-9 and TRBJ2-3; TRBD1 aligns across 9 bases. This CDR3 spans 17 amino acids. Germline CDR1 and CDR2: SEHNR and FQNEAQ (reference sequence). Trimming removed 4 bases from V and 1 base from J; junction bases left unmatched: 9. CDR3 amino acids: CASSSRDRELGTDTQYF. CDR3 sequence (DNA): TGTGCCAGCAGCTCTCGGGACAGGGAATTGGGCACAGATACGCAGTATTTT. Variable domain in full (rest from reference TRBV7-9 and TRBJ2-3): DTGVSQNPRHKITKRGQNVTFRCDPISEHNRLYWYRQTLGQGPEFLTYFQNEAQLEKSRLLSDRFSAERPKGSFSTLEIQRTEQGDSAMYLCASSSRDRELGTDTQYFGPGTRLTVL.

The rearrangement uses TRBV7-2 and TRBJ1-2; tentative D call: TRBD1 (5 bases). This CDR3 spans 14 amino acids. V lost 3 bases and J 6 bases, leaving 14 bases between the germline ends. Germline values: CDR1 SGHTA, CDR2 FQGNSA. CDR3 in amino acids: CASSFPDRINGYTF. CDR3 nucleotides: TGTGCCAGCAGCTTTCCCGACAGAATTAATGGCTACACCTTC. Filled out from reference TRBV7-2 and TRBJ1-2, the complete variable domain reads GAGVSQSPSNKVTEKGKDVELRCDPISGHTALYWYRQSLGQGLEFLIYFQGNSAPDKSGLPSDRFSAERTGGSVSTLTIQRTQQEDSAVYLCASSFPDRINGYTFGSGTRLTVV.

Only a few counts were recorded for this clone. The genes are TRBV18 and TRBJ1-4; no definite D call. The CDR3 is 14 amino acids. The germline V gene has CDR1 KGHSH and CDR2 LQKENI. The V and J ends lost 2 bases and 7 bases respectively, with 11 bases between them. The CDR3 reads CASSPSSGAEKLFF. In DNA, the CDR3 is TGTGCCAGCTCACCATCGTCAGGAGCTGAAAAACTGTTTTTT.

The chain carries TRBV12-3 or TRBV12-4 and TRBJ2-7, with TRBD1 matching 7 bases. V lost 5 bases and J lost 9; bases outside the gene matches: 10. The CDR3 has 13 residues. CDR3 coding DNA: TGTGCCAGCAGTCCCCGGACAGGAAAGCGGCAGTACTTC. Translating gives CASSPRTGKRQYF.

The V and J genes are TRBV4-1 and TRBJ2-3; no firm D call. The ends were cut back, 1 base at V and 2 bases at J, with 13 bases in the middle. The CDR3 length is 16 residues. Germline CDR1 is MGHRA and CDR2 is YSYEKL. CDR3 DNA: TGCGCCAGCAGCCAAGCGAATCCCCTCCCCACAGATACGCAGTATTTT. It codes for CASSQANPLPTDTQYF.

The chain links TRBV4-1 to TRBJ2-7, with TRBD2 matching 13 bases. This CDR3 has 16 residues. V dropped 2 bases and J dropped 2; count of bases not matched to a gene: 3. Germline values: CDR1 MGHRA, CDR2 YSYEKL. The CDR3: CASSQTSGGGPYEQYF. CDR3 in DNA: TGCGCCAGCAGCCAAACTAGCGGGGGGGGGCCCTACGAGCAGTACTTC.

The gene calls are TRBV2 and TRBJ2-3; 9 bases are a match to TRBD1. Germline values: CDR1 SNHLY, CDR2 FYNNEI. The CDR3 spans 15 residues. The J segment lost 6 bases and the V segment lost 5 bases, leaving 9 bases of the junction unmatched. The CDR3 loop reads CASSRPGQGMDTQYF. For the CDR3, the DNA is TGTGCCAGCAGTCGTCCGGGACAGGGAATGGATACGCAGTATTTT.

CDR3 DNA: TGTGCCAGCACCCCCTCCCGGCGGGAACGGAGGACCGGGGAGCTGTTTTTT. It codes for CASTPSRRERRTGELFF. The chain links TRBV7-8 to TRBJ2-2; D is perhaps TRBD2 (6 bases). Germline-derived CDR1 and CDR2 are SGHVS and FQNEAQ. This CDR3 is 17 amino acids long. V was pared by 7 bases and J by 5 bases, with 23 bases between.

J is TRBJ1-4 and V is TRBV4-1; D is unresolved. V lost 1 base, J lost 8 bases, and 14 bases lay in between. The germline gives CDR1 MGHRA, CDR2 YSYEKL. This CDR3 contains 15 residues. The CDR3 region is CASSQVTGFGEKLFF. Here the CDR3 DNA reads TGCGCCAGCAGCCAAGTAACCGGGTTTGGGGAAAAACTGTTTTTT.

The chain combines TRBV30 with TRBJ1-4; D is undetermined. Trimming pared 2 bases from V and 1 base from J, leaving 8 bases between. Germline CDR1 is GTSNPN and CDR2 is SVGIG (reference sequence). The CDR3 has 14 amino acids. CDR3 sequence (DNA): TGTGCCTGGAGTCTGAGGGTAACTAATGAAAAACTGTTTTTT. Translated, it gives CAWSLRVTNEKLFF. The full variable domain, rest sourced from reference TRBV30 and TRBJ1-4, is SQTIHQWPATLVQPVGSPLSLECTVEGTSNPNLYWYRQAAGRGLQLLFYSVGIGQISSEVPQNLSASRPQDRQFILSSKKLLLSDSGFYLCAWSLRVTNEKLFFGSGTQLSVL.

This clone was found a few times. This sequence joins TRBV3-1 (or the pseudogene TRBV3-2) and TRBJ1-3; no reliable D call. From germline, CDR1 is LGHDT and CDR2 YNNKEL (reference sequence). The CDR3 consists of 15 residues. V was shortened by 1 base and J by 1 base, with 8 bases between the two germline ends. In nucleotides, the CDR3 is TGTGCCAGCAGCCAAGGCGGTGGTTCTGGAAACACCATATATTTT. It is translated as CASSQGGGSGNTIYF.

This chain links TRBV7-2 with TRBJ2-7; 8 bases are shared with TRBD2. The germline V gene encodes CDR1 SGHTA and CDR2 FQGNSA. J was trimmed by 2 bases and V by 1 base; bases with no gene match: 1. The CDR3 contains 14 residues. The CDR3 DNA follows: TGTGCCAGCAGCTTAGGGCGGGGGGCCTACGAGCAGTACTTC. Protein: CASSLGRGAYEQYF.

This sequence joins TRBV5-3 and TRBJ2-7; 11 bases line up with TRBD1. TRBV5-3 is an open reading frame whose function is uncertain. V lost 0 bases to trimming and J lost 6 bases; unmatched junction nucleotides: 5. This CDR3 is 15 amino acids long. The CDR3 coding sequence is TGTGCCAGAAGCTTGGCCTGGACAGGGGGCCTCGAGCAGTACTTC. It codes for CARSLAWTGGLEQYF.

This clone was seen only a few times. This chain's CDR3 is CASSTPGRPGQFF. The CDR3 DNA is TGTGCCAGCAGCACCCCGGGACGACCTGGGCAGTTCTTC. This chain joins TRBV7-2 and TRBJ2-1; D possibly uses TRBD1 or TRBD2 (5 bases each). The CDR3 is made up of 13 amino acids. Trimming shortened V by 5 bases and J by 12 bases, and 17 bases separated the two germline ends. From germline, CDR1 is SGHTA and CDR2 FQGNSA.

The CDR3 reads CATSDDRDRMYNEQFF. DNA of the CDR3: TGTGCCACCAGTGATGACCGGGACAGAATGTACAATGAGCAGTTCTTC. V and J are TRBV24-1 and TRBJ2-1; 7 bases fit TRBD1. There are 16 residues in the CDR3. Germline CDR1 is KGHDR and CDR2 is SFDVKD. Trimming removed 3 bases from V and 4 bases from J; junction bases left unmatched: 8.

CDR3 sequence reads: CATSRGYEQYF. The CDR3 DNA follows: TGTGCCACCAGCAGAGGCTACGAGCAGTACTTC. J is TRBJ2-7 and V is TRBV15, with D hard to call. CDR3 size: 11 residues. Trimming removed 1 base from V and 3 bases from J, with 1 base in between. CDR1 LNHNV and CDR2 YYDKDF come from the germline V gene (reference sequence).

The chain recombines TRBV28 with TRBJ1-2; D gene ambiguous. V gave up 5 bases and J gave up 4 bases, with 17 bases separating them. This CDR3 spans 15 amino acids. Germline CDR1 MDHEN, CDR2 SYDVKM. The CDR3 sequence: CASSPRAVSSYGYTF. In DNA form, the CDR3 reads TGTGCCAGCAGTCCCCGGGCGGTCTCGAGCTATGGCTACACCTTC.

This clone showed up just once. The chain couples TRBV6-5 to TRBJ2-7, with 7 nucleotides matching TRBD1. Germline CDR1 reads MNHEY; CDR2 reads SVGAGI. The V segment lost 0 bases and the J segment 1 base; nucleotides outside the gene matches: 6. The CDR3 has 16 amino acids. CDR3 amino acids: CASSYSITGQSYEQYF. The CDR3 DNA reads TGTGCCAGCAGTTACTCGATTACGGGACAGTCCTACGAGCAGTACTTC.

The chain is built from TRBV7-6 and TRBJ2-2; possibly TRBD1 or TRBD2 for D (6 bases each). Looked up from germline, CDR1 is SGHVS and CDR2 is FNYEAQ. V lost 5 bases and J lost 2, with 21 bases in between. This CDR3 spans 18 amino acids. CDR3 coding DNA: TGTGCCAGCAGCCTCGCTCGAGGGGGGCCCCCAAACACCGGGGAGCTGTTTTTT. It codes for CASSLARGGPPNTGELFF.

The chain recombines TRBV5-5 with TRBJ1-1, with TRBD1 matching 9 bases. Trimming removed 4 bases from V and 2 bases from J; junction bases left unmatched: 12. The CDR3 consists of 17 residues. CDR1 SGHKS and CDR2 YYEKEE come from the germline V gene (reference sequence). CDR3 loop: CASSHRTGATVNTEAFF. CDR3 nucleotide sequence: TGTGCCAGCAGCCATCGGACAGGGGCTACCGTCAACACTGAAGCTTTCTTT.